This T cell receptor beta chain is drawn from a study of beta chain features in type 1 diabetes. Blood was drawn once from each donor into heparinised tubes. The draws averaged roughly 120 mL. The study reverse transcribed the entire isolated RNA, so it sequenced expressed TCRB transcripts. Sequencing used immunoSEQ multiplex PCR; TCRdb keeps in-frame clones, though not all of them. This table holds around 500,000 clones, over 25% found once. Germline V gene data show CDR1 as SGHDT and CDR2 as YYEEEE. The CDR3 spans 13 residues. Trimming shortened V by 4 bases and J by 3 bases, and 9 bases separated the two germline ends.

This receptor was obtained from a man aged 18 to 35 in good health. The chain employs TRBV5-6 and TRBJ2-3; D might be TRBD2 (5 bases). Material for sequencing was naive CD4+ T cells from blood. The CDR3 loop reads CASSPRRTDTQYF. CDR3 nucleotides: TGTGCCAGCAGCCCTCGGAGGACAGATACGCAGTATTTT.